This T cell receptor beta chain was identified in a study of immune cell composition in non-small cell lung cancer. Profiled with immunoSEQ multiplex PCR; TCRdb holds only in-frame clones, not every one. Among about 1,900 clones, roughly four fifths were seen once, and the ten largest hold approximately 9%. About this clone: What it recognizes is unknown.

Regarding the study as a whole: Adenocarcinomas with higher top tumour-associated clone frequency had more reactive TILs.

Frozen unsorted single-cell suspensions supplied the genomic DNA. There are 15 residues in the CDR3. The germline CDR1 and CDR2 sequences are MGHRA and YSYEKL. Trimming at V came to 4 bases and at J to 3 bases, leaving 4 bases not matched to a gene. The clonotype was recovered from a human donor with non-small cell lung cancer. The chain links TRBV4-1 to TRBJ1-2; 11 positions match TRBD1. Source material: lung tumor tissue. The CDR3 region has the DNA TGCGCCAGCAGCCCCGGGACAGGGGGGGACTATGGCTACACCTTC. It encodes CASSPGTGGDYGYTF.